This T cell receptor (beta chain) comes out of a study of shared clonotypes between healthy human individuals. Trimming shortened V by 5 bases and J by 4 bases, and 11 bases separated the two germline ends. Germline V lookup: CDR1 SGHTA, CDR2 FQGNSA. This CDR3 contains 13 residues. With regard to this clone: Its specificity is unknown.

Assay runs were performed at deep level. Clones were read by immunoSEQ multiplex PCR, and TCRdb kept only the in-frame ones, dropping some. Of about 1.1 million clones listed, about 72% are singletons. Study results and limitations: Naive CD4 clonotypes were shared across several donors at around 5%.

The investigators split CD4+ cells into a CD45RA+ naive subset and a CD45RA-negative memory subset. The source material was memory CD4+ T cells from PBMCs. Subset denoted: CD45RA-negative fraction. The rearrangement links TRBV7-2 to TRBJ1-2; D possibly corresponds to TRBD1 (5 bases). The clonotype comes from a man aged 18 to 35 in good health. Some clones in this sample may be carry-over from other donors' samples. CDR3 DNA: TGTGCCAGCAGCCACGGACAACTCTATGGCTACACCTTC. Translation gives CASSHGQLYGYTF.